This is a list of T cell receptor beta chains from one sample in a study of OX40 agonist ivuxolimab in advanced cancers. Libraries were prepared by immunoSEQ multiplex PCR; TCRdb keeps only in-frame clonotypes and omits some of them. The sample has 65,000 to 90,000 clones; 70% to 90% are singletons. The starting material was CD4+ or CD8+ T cells sorted from blood, obtained in a trial of the OX40 agonist ivuxolimab. The origin of the receptors is an adult with an advanced solid tumor such as melanoma, head and neck, liver or kidney cancer. Both conserved end residues are part of each CDR3. A D gene is named only where the DNA matches it firmly. Clone size is stated in some rows and not others, as once, few, many or a class when expanded.

J: TRBJ2-2; V: TRBV2; size: .; D: .; CDR3: CASSEVAPNTGELFF; DNA: TGTGCCAGCAGTGAAGTAGCGCCGAACACCGGGGAGCTGTTTTTT
J: TRBJ2-3; V: TRBV9; size: .; D: .; CDR3: CASSVRDTTDTQYF; DNA: TGTGCCAGCAGCGTAAGAGATACCACAGATACGCAGTATTTT
J: TRBJ2-2; V: TRBV30; size: once; D: .; CDR3: CAWNRVASGELFF; DNA: TGTGCCTGGAATAGGGTGGCATCCGGGGAGCTGTTTTTT
J: TRBJ2-3; V: TRBV29-1; size: .; D: .; CDR3: CSVDEAVSTDTQYF; DNA: TGCAGCGTTGATGAGGCGGTTAGCACAGATACGCAGTATTTT
J: TRBJ2-7; V: TRBV4-1; size: .; D: .; CDR3: CASSQEGGRYKNEQYF; DNA: TGCGCCAGCAGCCAAGAAGGTGGAAGGTATAAAAACGAGCAGTACTTC
J: TRBJ2-1; V: TRBV14; size: once; D: .; CDR3: CASSPGFRDARRHNEQFF; DNA: TGTGCCAGCAGTCCCGGTTTTAGGGACGCCCGGCGACACAATGAGCAGTTCTTC
J: TRBJ1-4; V: TRBV2; size: .; D: .; CDR3: CASSLGTVSNEKLFF; DNA: TGTGCCAGCAGCCTCGGGACGGTATCTAATGAAAAACTGTTTTTT
J: TRBJ2-1; V: TRBV7-3; size: .; D: .; CDR3: CASSSLWDGEQFF; DNA: TGTGCCAGCAGCTCTCTGTGGGACGGGGAGCAGTTCTTC
J: TRBJ1-1; V: TRBV18; size: .; D: TRBD1; CDR3: CASSPDRGMNTEAFF; DNA: TGTGCCAGCTCACCGGACAGGGGAATGAACACTGAAGCTTTCTTT
J: TRBJ1-3; V: TRBV16; size: .; D: .; CDR3: CASSPDSGNTIYF; DNA: TGTGCCAGCAGCCCGGACAGCGGAAACACCATATATTTT
J: TRBJ1-1; V: TRBV6-6; size: .; D: .; CDR3: CASGHTEAFF; DNA: TGTGCCAGCGGCCACACTGAAGCTTTCTTT
J: TRBJ1-5; V: TRBV19; size: .; D: .; CDR3: CASSTWRGGSNQPQHF; DNA: TGTGCCAGTAGTACTTGGAGAGGGGGTAGCAATCAGCCCCAGCATTTT
J: TRBJ2-2; V: TRBV9; size: .; D: .; CDR3: CASSVSPGWAGHTGELFF; DNA: TGTGCCAGCAGCGTATCCCCGGGGTGGGCGGGACACACCGGGGAGCTGTTTTTT
J: TRBJ2-7; V: TRBV11-1; size: once; D: .; CDR3: CASSRGAGAYEQYF; DNA: TGTGCCAGCAGCCGGGGGGCGGGTGCCTACGAGCAGTACTTC
J: TRBJ1-1; V: TRBV5-1; size: few; D: .; CDR3: CASSLVGRNTEAFF; DNA: TGCGCCAGCAGCTTGGTGGGAAGGAACACTGAAGCTTTCTTT
J: TRBJ1-2; V: TRBV18; size: .; D: TRBD1; CDR3: CASSQTVPGQGFYGYTF; DNA: TGTGCCAGCTCACAAACAGTCCCGGGACAGGGTTTCTATGGCTACACCTTC
J: TRBJ2-1; V: TRBV5-8; size: once; D: .; CDR3: CASSWIRKGINEQFF; DNA: TGTGCCAGCAGCTGGATCCGAAAGGGGATCAATGAGCAGTTCTTC
J: TRBJ2-6; V: TRBV19; size: .; D: .; CDR3: CASSAESSGANVLTF; DNA: TGTGCCAGTAGTGCCGAGTCTTCTGGGGCCAACGTCCTGACTTTC
J: TRBJ2-2; V: TRBV29-1; size: .; D: .; CDR3: CSVQGYLNTGELFF; DNA: TGCAGCGTCCAGGGGTATCTAAACACCGGGGAGCTGTTTTTT
J: TRBJ2-1; V: TRBV9; size: .; D: TRBD2; CDR3: CASSVLGTSRYNEQFF; DNA: TGTGCCAGCAGCGTACTCGGGACTAGCCGCTACAATGAGCAGTTCTTC
J: TRBJ2-2; V: TRBV27; size: .; D: .; CDR3: CASSLMGAGTGELFF; DNA: TGTGCCAGCAGTTTAATGGGAGCCGGCACCGGGGAGCTGTTTTTT
J: TRBJ2-1; V: TRBV7-2; size: .; D: .; CDR3: CASSLEAGPYNEQFF; DNA: TGTGCCAGCAGCTTAGAGGCAGGACCCTACAATGAGCAGTTCTTC
J: TRBJ1-5; V: TRBV11-2; size: .; D: TRBD1; CDR3: CASSLDRGGNQPQHF; DNA: TGTGCCAGCAGCTTAGACAGGGGGGGCAATCAGCCCCAGCATTTT
J: TRBJ2-3; V: TRBV18; size: .; D: TRBD1; CDR3: CASSQQGAIDTQYF; DNA: TGTGCCAGCTCACAACAGGGGGCCATAGATACGCAGTATTTT
J: TRBJ1-2; V: TRBV28; size: few; D: .; CDR3: CASSGQNYGYTF; DNA: TGTGCCAGCAGCGGACAGAACTATGGCTACACCTTC
J: TRBJ2-6; V: TRBV6-5; size: .; D: .; CDR3: CASSLQSQANVLTF; DNA: TGTGCCAGCAGCCTACAGAGCCAGGCCAACGTCCTGACTTTC
J: TRBJ2-1; V: TRBV7-9; size: .; D: .; CDR3: CASSKAPGRGTYNEQFF; DNA: TGTGCCAGCAGCAAAGCCCCAGGACGGGGAACCTACAATGAGCAGTTCTTC
J: TRBJ2-2; V: TRBV9; size: .; D: .; CDR3: CASSVGPYTGELFF; DNA: TGTGCCAGCAGCGTAGGACCTTACACCGGGGAGCTGTTTTTT
J: TRBJ1-1; V: TRBV29-1; size: .; D: .; CDR3: CSVDKLGIPNTEAFF; DNA: TGCAGCGTTGATAAGTTGGGGATACCGAACACTGAAGCTTTCTTT
J: TRBJ2-5; V: TRBV27; size: once; D: TRBD2; CDR3: CASSVAGARETQYF; DNA: TGTGCCAGCAGCGTAGCGGGAGCGAGGGAGACCCAGTACTTC
J: TRBJ1-4; V: TRBV2; size: .; D: .; CDR3: CASSEDSALNEKLFF; DNA: TGTGCCAGCAGTGAAGATTCAGCGCTTAATGAAAAACTGTTTTTT
J: TRBJ2-1; V: TRBV4-1; size: .; D: .; CDR3: CASSQTWFTYNEQFF; DNA: TGCGCCAGCAGCCAAACGTGGTTCACCTACAATGAGCAGTTCTTC
J: TRBJ1-2; V: TRBV7-2; size: .; D: .; CDR3: CASSPKGVFYGYTF; DNA: TGTGCCAGCAGCCCTAAGGGTGTTTTCTATGGCTACACCTTC
J: TRBJ1-1; V: TRBV5-4; size: .; D: .; CDR3: CASSFGSKTMNTEAFF; DNA: TGTGCCAGCAGCTTTGGCAGTAAAACAATGAACACTGAAGCTTTCTTT
J: TRBJ2-5; V: TRBV5-4; size: .; D: .; CDR3: CASSGGIQETQYF; DNA: TGTGCCAGCAGCGGAGGCATCCAAGAGACCCAGTACTTC
J: TRBJ2-1; V: TRBV28; size: .; D: TRBD1; CDR3: CASSSSQDRGRVYNEQFF; DNA: TGTGCCAGCAGTTCTAGTCAGGACAGGGGAAGGGTCTACAATGAGCAGTTCTTC
J: TRBJ1-1; V: TRBV6-6; size: .; D: .; CDR3: CASSLRGGTEAFF; DNA: TGTGCCAGCAGTTTAAGGGGGGGAACTGAAGCTTTCTTT
J: TRBJ2-1; V: TRBV13; size: .; D: TRBD2; CDR3: CASSVSTSGRQEQFF; DNA: TGTGCCAGCAGCGTGAGCACTAGCGGGAGACAGGAGCAGTTCTTC
J: TRBJ2-1; V: TRBV27; size: .; D: TRBD1; CDR3: CASRTGGVYNEQFF; DNA: TGTGCCAGCAGGACAGGGGGCGTCTACAATGAGCAGTTCTTC
J: TRBJ2-1; V: TRBV2; size: .; D: .; CDR3: CASSEGGLPGDEQFF; DNA: TGTGCCAGCAGTGAAGGGGGACTCCCGGGGGATGAGCAGTTCTTC
J: TRBJ2-7; V: TRBV13; size: .; D: TRBD2; CDR3: CASSPRTSGVNEQYF; DNA: TGTGCCAGCAGCCCCCGGACTAGCGGGGTGAACGAGCAGTACTTC